This TCR beta chain came from a study of blood T cell repertoires in COVID-19. Study details: T cells, B-cell-depleted T cells, or PBMCs supplied cDNA or gDNA.

Cohorts were assigned according to the clinical history that participants reported. The ends lost 6 bases at V and 0 bases at J; junction bases unmatched: 2. Germline V gene data show CDR1 as SNHLY and CDR2 as FYNNEI. The CDR3 sequence is 14 residues long. Original processing methods: From reference gene primer amplification, estimates of nucleated cell counts were derived. The repertoire was sequenced with immunoSEQ multiplex PCR; TCRdb's copy has only in-frame clones and lacks some. D and trimming were read from the DNA, whereas the V and J calls and clone size are those reported in that table. The table has about 250,000 clones, about 88% seen once.

The chain carries TRBV2 and TRBJ1-3, with 7 bases lining up with TRBD1. The TCR originated in a woman between 50 and 59 years old who had recovered from COVID-19. What was sequenced was PBMCs or T cells enriched from blood (not recorded which). Here the CDR3 DNA reads TGTGCCAGCAGGGGACAGAGCTCTGGAAACACCATATATTTT. Amino acids: CASRGQSSGNTIYF.